The subject of this entry is one TCR beta chain. Its antigen is still unknown. The sample comes from a study of monozygotic twins with inflammatory bowel disease. Study results and limitations: With others, IBD patients shared fewer clonotypes than healthy twins did, especially with disease activity. The results supported no single strong signal or clonotype associated with IBD. It was in IBD patients that TCRbeta diversity (inverse Simpson) was lower than in healthy co-twins.

The template was total RNA from whole blood, with no T cell sorting. TCRdb reworked the 5' RACE reads into one entry per CDR3 protein, no DNA. This listing includes under 150,000 distinct CDR3 sequences. This clonotype originated in a human donor with ulcerative colitis or Crohn's disease, or a healthy co-twin of an affected twin (not recorded which). Sequenced input: blood.

This chain's CDR3 is CASSQVVASGNEQFF. The chain recombines TRBV4-2 with TRBJ2-1; TCRdb calls TRBD2, which cannot be checked without DNA. Germline V gene lookup returns CDR1 LGHNA and CDR2 YNFKEQ. The CDR3 totals 15 residues.